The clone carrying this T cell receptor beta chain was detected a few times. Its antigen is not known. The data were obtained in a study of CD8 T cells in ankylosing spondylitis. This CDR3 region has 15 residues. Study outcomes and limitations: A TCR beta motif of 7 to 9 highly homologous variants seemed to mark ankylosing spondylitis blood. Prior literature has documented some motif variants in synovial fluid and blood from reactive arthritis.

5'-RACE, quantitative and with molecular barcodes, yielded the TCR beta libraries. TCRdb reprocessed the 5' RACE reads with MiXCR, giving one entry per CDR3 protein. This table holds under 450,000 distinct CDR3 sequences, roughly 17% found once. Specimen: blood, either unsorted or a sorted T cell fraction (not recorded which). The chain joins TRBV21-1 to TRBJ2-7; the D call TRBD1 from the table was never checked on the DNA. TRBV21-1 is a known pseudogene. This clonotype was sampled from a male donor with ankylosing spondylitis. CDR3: CASSKNRQGAYEQYF. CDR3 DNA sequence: TGTGCCAGCAGCAAAAACCGACAGGGGGCCTACGAGCAGTACTTC.